This passage covers 16 T cell receptor beta chains from one sample sequenced in a study of blood T cell repertoires in COVID-19. TCRdb keeps only in-frame clones here, not all; method: immunoSEQ multiplex PCR. This table has roughly 70,000 clones, roughly 78% appearing once. The specimen was peripheral blood. The receptors shown here come from a human donor in a cohort sampled during active COVID-19.

The chain uses TRBV3-1 (or the pseudogene TRBV3-2) and TRBJ2-5; TRBD2 agrees at 8 bases. J lost 5 bases, V lost 0 bases, and 5 bases had no gene match. The CDR3 runs to 15 residues. Germline-derived CDR1 and CDR2 are LGHDT and YNNKEL (reference sequence). CDR3: CASSQEGAGVETQYF. CDR3 nucleotide sequence: TGTGCCAGCAGCCAAGAGGGAGCGGGAGTTGAGACCCAGTACTTC.

The chain couples TRBV6-2 or TRBV6-3 to TRBJ2-7, with D uncertain. CDR3 length equals 13 residues. The ends were cut back, 2 bases at V and 1 base at J, with 6 bases in the middle. Germline V gene data show CDR1 as MNHEY and CDR2 as SVGEGT. CDR3 DNA: TGTGCCAGCAGTTACCCAGGATCCTACGAGCAGTACTTC. Translating it yields CASSYPGSYEQYF.

The chain combines TRBV10-2 with TRBJ2-7; TRBD1 matches 8 bases. Losses at the gene ends were 7 bases for V and 0 bases for J; bases not matched to a gene: 20. The CDR3 has 19 residues. CDR1 is WSHSY and CDR2 is SAAADI in the germline V gene. CDR3 nucleotides: TGCGCCAGCACAGAGCAAAGGACAGGGTCGGTCGGGAGCTCCTACGAGCAGTACTTC. Translated: CASTEQRTGSVGSSYEQYF.

V is TRBV5-5 and J is TRBJ2-7; D ambiguous. In germline, CDR1 is SGHKS, CDR2 YYEKEE (reference sequence). This CDR3 is 14 amino acids long. V was trimmed by 0 bases and J by 0 bases, leaving 7 bases between them. The CDR3 DNA is TGTGCCAGCAGCTTGGAACGACTCTCCTACGAGCAGTACTTC. This encodes CASSLERLSYEQYF.

The CDR3 is CASSQDPAEDAYEQYF. CDR3 DNA sequence: TGTGCCAGCAGCCAAGATCCGGCGGAAGACGCCTACGAGCAGTACTTC. The rearrangement joins TRBV14 to TRBJ2-7; D not certain. The CDR3 length is 16 residues. Trimming took off 0 bases at V and 2 bases at J, with 14 bases between the two ends. The germline V gene encodes CDR1 SGHDN and CDR2 FVKESK.

This clone was counted between two and nine times. The rearrangement joins TRBV5-4 to TRBJ2-1, with 7 bases aligning to TRBD2. The germline V gene has CDR1 SGHNT and CDR2 YYREEE (reference sequence). The V segment lost 4 bases and the J segment 7 bases; nucleotides outside the gene matches: 8. The CDR3 extends over 14 amino acids. The CDR3 coding sequence is TGTGCCAGCAGCCCACGCGGGAGTGAAAATGAGCAGTTCTTC. Protein product: CASSPRGSENEQFF. Complete variable domain (other parts from reference TRBV5-4 and TRBJ2-1): ETGVTQSPTHLIKTRGQQVTLRCSSQSGHNTVSWYQQALGQGPQFIFQYYREEENGRGNFPPRFSGLQFPNYSSELNVNALELDDSALYLCASSPRGSENEQFFGPGTRLTVL.

This clone was recorded a few times. The chain joins TRBV6-2 or TRBV6-3 to TRBJ1-5; 8 nucleotides align to TRBD1. The CDR3 has 14 residues. Unmatched junction bases numbered 2, after V lost 5 bases and J lost 2 bases. CDR1 is MNHEY and CDR2 is SVGEGT in the germline V gene. CDR3 residues: CASSDRGGNQPQHF. CDR3 nucleotide sequence: TGTGCCAGCAGTGACAGGGGCGGCAATCAGCCCCAGCATTTT.

This chain connects TRBV11-2 to TRBJ2-7; D possibly corresponds to TRBD2 (6 bases). Between the trimmed V and J ends, which lost 1 base and 2 bases, there was a span of 12 bases. The CDR3 is 15 residues long. Germline V gives CDR1 SGHAT, CDR2 FQNNGV. CDR3 amino acids: CASSLGGSGAYEQYF. CDR3 nucleotides: TGTGCCAGCAGCTTAGGGGGTAGCGGAGCCTACGAGCAGTACTTC.

V and J are TRBV19 and TRBJ2-1; 8 bases fit TRBD2. With V trimmed by 3 bases and J by 4 bases, 8 bases remained unmatched. Germline loops: CDR1 LNHDA, CDR2 SQIVND (reference sequence). The CDR3 extends over 16 amino acids. The CDR3 DNA sequence: TGTGCCAGTAGTATTGACCTAGCGGGCCGATACAATGAGCAGTTCTTC. As protein: CASSIDLAGRYNEQFF.

This clone was found once. The V gene is TRBV18, the J gene TRBJ2-7; 10 bases fit TRBD1. Unmatched junction bases numbered 7, after V lost 4 bases and J lost 4 bases. From germline, CDR1 is KGHSH and CDR2 LQKENI. The CDR3 sequence is 15 residues long. Here the CDR3 DNA reads TGTGCCAGCTCACTCCTCCGGGACAGGGGTTACGAGCAGTACTTC. Amino acids: CASSLLRDRGYEQYF.

The genes are TRBV4-3 and TRBJ2-2; 8 nucleotides match TRBD1. This CDR3 is 16 amino acids long. The germline V gene has CDR1 LGHNA and CDR2 YSLEER. The V and J ends lost 6 bases and 4 bases, in that order; junction bases with no gene match: 10. The CDR3 DNA reads TGCGCCAGCAGTCAAACTGGACAGGGATTCACCGGGGAGCTGTTTTTT. Protein sequence: CASSQTGQGFTGELFF.

This chain joins TRBV6-5 and TRBJ1-4; TRBD1 matches 7 bases. There are 15 residues in the CDR3. Looked up from germline, CDR1 is MNHEY and CDR2 is SVGAGI. V shed 2 bases and J 2 bases; nucleotides not matched to a gene: 2. The CDR3 region is CASSYNRGTNEKLFF. Written as DNA, the CDR3 is TGTGCCAGCAGTTACAACAGGGGCACTAATGAAAAACTGTTTTTT.

J is TRBJ1-2 and V is TRBV19, with 7 bases lining up with TRBD1. After removal of 5 bases from V and 2 bases from J, the junction contained 2 bases not matched to a gene. The CDR3 runs to 13 residues. In germline, CDR1 is LNHDA, CDR2 SQIVND (reference sequence). The CDR3 bases are TGTGCCAGTAGTGCGGACAGGAACTATGGCTACACCTTC. Its translation: CASSADRNYGYTF.

This clone was seen only once. The gene calls are TRBV14 and TRBJ2-7; possible D gene TRBD2, 6 bases. V dropped 4 bases and J dropped 5 bases, with 12 bases sitting between them. The CDR3 length is 13 residues. Germline CDR1 SGHDN, CDR2 FVKESK. The CDR3 protein is CASSPFGGDEQYF. The CDR3 DNA reads TGTGCCAGCAGCCCCTTTGGCGGGGACGAGCAGTACTTC.

CDR3: CASTASWTGRYEQYF. The CDR3 nucleotides read TGTGCCAGCACCGCCTCCTGGACAGGGCGGTACGAGCAGTACTTC. The J gene is TRBJ2-7, the V gene TRBV28; 8 nucleotides agree with TRBD1. Germline CDR1 MDHEN, CDR2 SYDVKM. The CDR3 spans 15 residues. V lost 7 bases, J lost 4 bases, and 12 bases stayed unmatched.

The chain carries TRBV6-5 and TRBJ2-5, with TRBD2 identical over 7 bases. The CDR3 runs to 13 residues. Germline V gives CDR1 MNHEY, CDR2 SVGAGI. The J segment lost 4 bases and the V segment lost 6 bases, leaving 5 bases of the junction unmatched. CDR3 in amino acids: CASSVGGLETQYF. For the CDR3, the DNA is TGTGCCAGCAGCGTGGGAGGGTTAGAGACCCAGTACTTC.